Detailed here is one T cell receptor beta chain. Libraries were prepared by immunoSEQ multiplex PCR; TCRdb keeps only in-frame clonotypes and omits some of them. Among about 130,000 clones, around nine tenths were seen once, and the ten largest hold around 5.1%. The sample comes from a study of control samples from healthy donors and cancer patients. With 2 bases removed from V and 3 bases from J, the gap between germline ends came to 12 bases. Germline V gene data show CDR1 as MGHDK and CDR2 as SYGVNS. This CDR3 contains 15 residues. The source material was blood. The chain recombines TRBV25-1 with TRBJ2-3; tentatively, D is TRBD1 or TRBD2 (5 bases each). This receptor was obtained from a young man in good health. Here the CDR3 reads CASSEDGAGTDTQYF. DNA of the CDR3: TGTGCCAGCAGTGAAGACGGGGCTGGTACAGATACGCAGTATTTT.